This T cell receptor (beta chain) was obtained from a study of spatial heterogeneity in lung cancer. Overall study context: Among detected sequences, beta-chain ones consistently exceeded alpha-chain ones in number. On average, each unique TCR and UMI combination appeared more than ten times in raw reads.

Time point in this sample: sample taken at primary tumor resection. Samples were donated by 72 untreated early-stage non-small cell lung cancer patients. Each CDR3 protein gets one entry after TCRdb re-called the 5' RACE reads with MiXCR. The sample shows approximately 5,900 distinct CDR3 sequences, roughly 16% of them seen only once. Study-wide results and caveats: Tumors with more nonsynonymous mutations had more expanded intratumoral alpha and beta TCRs.

The sample holds many counts of this clonotype. The antigen is undetermined. The CDR3 consists of 15 residues. With 2 bases removed from V and 0 bases from J, the gap between germline ends came to 10 bases. The germline V gene has CDR1 LGHDT and CDR2 YNNKEL (reference sequence). Sequenced material: lung tumor tissue, taken at surgery. The chain links TRBV3-1 to TRBJ1-1; D gene ambiguous. The sequence was obtained from a male donor with early-stage non-small cell lung cancer. DNA for the CDR3: TGTGCCAGCAGCCAAAGTCCCCAGATGAACACTGAAGCTTTCTTT. Translated: CASSQSPQMNTEAFF.